These T cell receptor beta chains were read from a single sample in a study of PD-L1 blockade in urothelial cancer. Libraries were prepared by immunoSEQ multiplex PCR; TCRdb keeps only in-frame clonotypes and omits some of them. Of tens of thousands of clones in the sample, roughly 86% were seen once. The specimen comprised PBMCs, sampled around atezolizumab (anti-PD-L1) treatment. The receptor set was obtained from a man in his fifties or sixties with urothelial cancer. CDR3s include the opening cysteine and the closing phenylalanine or tryptophan. A D gene is named only where the DNA matches it firmly. Clone size is not always given. Where it is, it says once, few, many or a class for expanded clones.

size: -; length: 14; D: -; V: TRBV7-2; J: TRBJ1-1; CDR3: CASSPSGGNTEAFF; DNA: TGTGCCAGCAGCCCTAGCGGGGGTAACACTGAAGCTTTCTTT
size: once; length: 15; D: TRBD2; V: TRBV10-3; J: TRBJ2-1; CDR3: CAISGVERESNEQFF; DNA: TGTGCCATCAGTGGGGTCGAGCGGGAGTCCAATGAGCAGTTCTTC
size: -; length: 15; D: -; V: TRBV18; J: TRBJ1-2; CDR3: CASSATENPNYGYTF; DNA: TGTGCCAGCTCAGCGACAGAGAATCCTAACTATGGCTACACCTTC
size: -; length: 15; D: TRBD2; V: TRBV5-1; J: TRBJ2-1; CDR3: CASSSSGGAYNEQFF; DNA: TGCGCCAGCAGCTCTAGCGGGGGGGCCTACAATGAGCAGTTCTTC
size: -; length: 14; D: -; V: TRBV30; J: TRBJ1-6; CDR3: CAWGADGYNSPLHF; DNA: TGTGCCTGGGGGGCGGACGGTTATAATTCACCCCTCCACTTT
size: -; length: 16; D: -; V: TRBV7-8; J: TRBJ1-2; CDR3: CASSFQTGRSGYGYTF; DNA: TGTGCCAGCAGCTTTCAGACAGGTCGCTCCGGCTATGGCTACACCTTC
size: -; length: 14; D: -; V: TRBV6-1; J: TRBJ2-7; CDR3: CASSEQESSYEQYF; DNA: TGTGCCAGCAGTGAACAAGAGAGCTCCTACGAGCAGTACTTC
size: -; length: 14; D: TRBD2; V: TRBV4-2; J: TRBJ2-1; CDR3: CASSRGGARNEQFF; DNA: TGTGCCAGCAGCCGCGGGGGGGCGCGTAATGAGCAGTTCTTC
size: once; length: 12; D: TRBD1; V: TRBV18; J: TRBJ2-7; CDR3: CASSPDTRTGSF; DNA: TGTGCCAGCTCACCTGATACTCGGACAGGGAGCTTC
size: once; length: 15; D: TRBD2; V: TRBV30; J: TRBJ2-5; CDR3: CAWSVGGGSQETQYF; DNA: TGTGCCTGGAGTGTAGGCGGGGGGAGTCAAGAGACCCAGTACTTC
size: large; length: 13; D: -; V: TRBV6-6; J: TRBJ2-5; CDR3: CASSYSHRETQYF; DNA: TGTGCCAGCAGTTACTCCCACAGGGAGACCCAGTACTTC
size: -; length: 16; D: TRBD2; V: TRBV15; J: TRBJ2-1; CDR3: CATSRGLAGGRNEQFF; DNA: TGTGCCACCAGCAGAGGACTAGCGGGAGGGCGCAATGAGCAGTTCTTC
size: -; length: 15; D: TRBD1; V: TRBV9; J: TRBJ2-3; CDR3: CASSVVAGGEDTQYF; DNA: TGTGCCAGCAGCGTAGTAGCAGGGGGCGAAGATACGCAGTATTTT
size: -; length: 11; D: -; V: TRBV27; J: TRBJ2-2; CDR3: CATLGGGELFF; DNA: TGTGCCACCCTAGGGGGCGGGGAGCTGTTTTTT
size: -; length: 15; D: -; V: TRBV5-5; J: TRBJ2-3; CDR3: CASSLSLPSTDTQYF; DNA: TGTGCCAGCAGCTTATCCCTCCCTAGCACAGATACGCAGTATTTT
size: -; length: 15; D: TRBD2; V: TRBV11-3; J: TRBJ2-3; CDR3: CASSLISGGAYTQYF; DNA: TGTGCCAGCAGCTTAATTAGCGGGGGGGCATATACGCAGTATTTT